The clone carrying this T cell receptor beta chain was found many times. The antigen is undetermined. iRepertoire HTBI primers and Arm-PCR of CDR3 regions built TCR beta libraries. TCRdb fed the multiplex PCR reads into MiXCR, producing one record per CDR3 protein. This sample has 440,000 or so distinct CDR3 sequences; under 15% occur once, and the top ten carry around 15%. The entry originates in a study of regulatory T cells in long-lasting Graves disease. Time point given: newly diagnosed GD, antithyroid drugs for less than 3 months. Extracted RNA from PBMCs served as the source of the TCR library. Germline assignment: CDR1 MDHEN and CDR2 SYDVKM. V lost 10 bases and J 5 bases, leaving 14 bases between the germline ends. This CDR3 contains 13 residues. Findings and caveats of the study: TRBV28 was favored in persistent disease, as were TRBJ1-2 and TRBJ2-5.

Another study also made use of these data, one on T cells in Graves' hyperthyroidism and ophthalmopathy.

This receptor was identified in a woman aged 30 to 39 with Graves disease. The genes are TRBV28 and TRBJ1-4; tentatively, D is TRBD1 (5 bases). The material sequenced was peripheral blood mononuclear cells (PBMCs), taken at new diagnosis, from a patient treated with antithyroid drugs. The CDR3 DNA reads as TGTGCCACCAGCTGGGGCCTCAATGAAAAACTGTTTTTT. Translated, it gives CATSWGLNEKLFF.